This TCR beta chain comes out of a study of regulatory T cells in long-lasting Graves disease. Construction of the TCR beta libraries employed iRepertoire HTBI primers in conjunction with Arm-PCR of CDR3 regions. MiXCR, run by TCRdb on the multiplex PCR reads, gives a single entry per CDR3 protein. The table lists hundreds of thousands of distinct CDR3 sequences, roughly 15% of them singletons. Germline values: CDR1 SGHRS, CDR2 YFSETQ. With V trimmed by 3 bases and J by 0 bases, 12 bases remained unmatched. This CDR3 comprises 20 residues. As for time point: newly diagnosed GD, antithyroid drugs for less than 3 months. The TCR library used RNA extracted from PBMCs. These data were likewise used in another study, on T cells in Graves' hyperthyroidism and ophthalmopathy.

This clonotype was obtained from a woman aged 25 to 39 with Graves disease. The V gene is TRBV5-1, the J gene TRBJ2-3; 14 bases match TRBD2. The input for sequencing was peripheral blood mononuclear cells (PBMCs), taken at new diagnosis, from a patient treated with antithyroid drugs. The CDR3 sequence is CASSWPQRTSGRISTDTQYF. For the CDR3, the DNA is TGCGCCAGCAGCTGGCCCCAGAGGACTAGCGGGAGGATTAGCACAGATACGCAGTATTTT.